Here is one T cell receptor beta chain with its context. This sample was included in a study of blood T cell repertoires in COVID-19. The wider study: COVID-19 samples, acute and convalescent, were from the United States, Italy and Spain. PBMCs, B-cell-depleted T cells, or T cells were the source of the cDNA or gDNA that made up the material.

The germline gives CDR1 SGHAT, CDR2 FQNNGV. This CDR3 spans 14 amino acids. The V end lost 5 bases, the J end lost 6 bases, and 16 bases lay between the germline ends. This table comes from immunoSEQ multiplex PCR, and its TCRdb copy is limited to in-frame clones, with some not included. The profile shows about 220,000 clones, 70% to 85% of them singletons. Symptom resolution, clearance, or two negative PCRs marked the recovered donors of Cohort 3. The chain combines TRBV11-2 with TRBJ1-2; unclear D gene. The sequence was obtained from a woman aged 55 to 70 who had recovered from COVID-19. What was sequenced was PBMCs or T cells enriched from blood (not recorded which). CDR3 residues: CASSPGWPKDGYTF. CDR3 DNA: TGTGCCAGCAGCCCGGGATGGCCTAAGGATGGCTACACCTTC. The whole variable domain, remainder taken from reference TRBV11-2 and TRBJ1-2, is EAGVAQSPRYKIIEKRQSVAFWCNPISGHATLYWYQQILGQGPKLLIQFQNNGVVDDSQLPKDRFSAERLKGVDSTLKIQPAKLEDSAVYLCASSPGWPKDGYTFGSGTRLTVV.